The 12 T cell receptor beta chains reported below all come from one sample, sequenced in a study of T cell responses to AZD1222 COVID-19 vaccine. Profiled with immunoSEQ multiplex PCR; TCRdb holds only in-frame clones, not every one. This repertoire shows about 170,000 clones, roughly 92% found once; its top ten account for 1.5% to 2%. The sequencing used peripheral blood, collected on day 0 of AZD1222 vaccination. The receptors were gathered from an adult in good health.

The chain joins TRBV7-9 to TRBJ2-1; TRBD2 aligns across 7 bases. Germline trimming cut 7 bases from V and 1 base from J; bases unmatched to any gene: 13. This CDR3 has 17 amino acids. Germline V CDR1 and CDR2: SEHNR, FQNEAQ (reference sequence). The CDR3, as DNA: TGTGCCAGCAAGGAGTTTATGCGCGGGAGTTCCTACAATGAGCAGTTCTTC. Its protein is CASKEFMRGSSYNEQFF. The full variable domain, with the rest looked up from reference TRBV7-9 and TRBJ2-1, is DTGVSQNPRHKITKRGQNVTFRCDPISEHNRLYWYRQTLGQGPEFLTYFQNEAQLEKSRLLSDRFSAERPKGSFSTLEIQRTEQGDSAMYLCASKEFMRGSSYNEQFFGPGTRLTVL.

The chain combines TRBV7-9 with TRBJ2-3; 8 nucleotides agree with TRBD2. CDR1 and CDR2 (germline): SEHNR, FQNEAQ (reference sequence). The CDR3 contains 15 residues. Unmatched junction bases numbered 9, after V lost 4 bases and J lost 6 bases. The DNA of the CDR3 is TGTGCCAGCAGCTCCGGACTAAGCGGGAGTGATACGCAGTATTTT. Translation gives CASSSGLSGSDTQYF.

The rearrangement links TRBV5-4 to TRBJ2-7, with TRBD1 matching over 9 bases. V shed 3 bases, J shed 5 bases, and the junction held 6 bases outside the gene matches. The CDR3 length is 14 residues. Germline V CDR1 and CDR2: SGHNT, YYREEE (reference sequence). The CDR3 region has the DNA TGTGCCAGCAGCTCGACAGGGGGAAACAACGAGCAGTACTTC. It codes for CASSSTGGNNEQYF.

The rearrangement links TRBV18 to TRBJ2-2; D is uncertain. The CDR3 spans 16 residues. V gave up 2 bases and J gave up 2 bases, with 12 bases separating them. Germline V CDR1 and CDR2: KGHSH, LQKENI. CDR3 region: CASSPWLAGNTGELFF. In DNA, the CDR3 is TGTGCCAGCTCACCATGGTTGGCAGGTAACACCGGGGAGCTGTTTTTT.

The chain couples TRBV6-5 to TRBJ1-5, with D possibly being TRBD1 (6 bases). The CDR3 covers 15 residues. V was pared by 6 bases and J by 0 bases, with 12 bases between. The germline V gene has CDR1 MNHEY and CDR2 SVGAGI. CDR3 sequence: CASRGGQFSNQPQHF. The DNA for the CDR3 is TGTGCCAGCAGGGGGGGCCAGTTTAGCAATCAGCCCCAGCATTTT.

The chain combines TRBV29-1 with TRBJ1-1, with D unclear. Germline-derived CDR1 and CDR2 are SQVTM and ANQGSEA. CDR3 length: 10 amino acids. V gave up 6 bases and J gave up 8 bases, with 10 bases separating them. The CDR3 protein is CSVINQEAFF. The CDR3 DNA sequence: TGCAGCGTAATTAACCAGGAAGCTTTCTTT.

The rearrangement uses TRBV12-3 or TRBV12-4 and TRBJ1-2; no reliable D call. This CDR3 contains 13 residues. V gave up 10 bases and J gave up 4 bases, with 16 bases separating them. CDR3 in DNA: TGTGCCATCGCCTTTTTCCCCTCCTATGGCTACACCTTC. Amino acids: CAIAFFPSYGYTF.

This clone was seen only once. The CDR3: CASKLSSGSYNEQFF. Here the CDR3 DNA reads TGTGCCAGTAAATTATCTAGCGGGTCCTACAATGAGCAGTTCTTC. The rearrangement joins TRBV19 to TRBJ2-1; 8 bases match TRBD2. This CDR3 comprises 15 residues. CDR1 is LNHDA, CDR2 SQIVND, per germline (reference sequence). Trimming took 7 bases from V and 1 from J; bases not matched to a gene: 6.

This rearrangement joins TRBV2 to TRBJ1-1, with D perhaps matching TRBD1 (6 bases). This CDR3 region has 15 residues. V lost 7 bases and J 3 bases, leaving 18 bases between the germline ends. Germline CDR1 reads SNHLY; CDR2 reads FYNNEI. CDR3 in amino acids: CASTRTEGGHTEAFF. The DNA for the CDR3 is TGTGCCAGCACTCGGACAGAGGGAGGCCACACTGAAGCTTTCTTT. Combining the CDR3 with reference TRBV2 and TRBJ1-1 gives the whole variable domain EPEVTQTPSHQVTQMGQEVILRCVPISNHLYFYWYRQILGQKVEFLVSFYNNEISEKSEIFDDQFSVERPDGSNFTLKIRSTKLEDSAMYFCASTRTEGGHTEAFFGQGTRLTVV.

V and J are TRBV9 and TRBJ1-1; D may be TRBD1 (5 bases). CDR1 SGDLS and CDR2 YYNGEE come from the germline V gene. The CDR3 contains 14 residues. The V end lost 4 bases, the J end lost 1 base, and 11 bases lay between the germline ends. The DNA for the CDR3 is TGTGCCAGCAGCTCTCAAACAGGGAACACTGAAGCTTTCTTT. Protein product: CASSSQTGNTEAFF.

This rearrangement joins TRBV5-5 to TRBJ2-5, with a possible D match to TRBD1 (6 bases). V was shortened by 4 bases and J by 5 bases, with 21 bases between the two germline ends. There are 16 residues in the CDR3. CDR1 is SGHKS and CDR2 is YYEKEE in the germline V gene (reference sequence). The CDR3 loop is CASSPLPGTQGETQYF. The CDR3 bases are TGTGCCAGCAGCCCCCTGCCGGGAACCCAGGGGGAGACCCAGTACTTC.

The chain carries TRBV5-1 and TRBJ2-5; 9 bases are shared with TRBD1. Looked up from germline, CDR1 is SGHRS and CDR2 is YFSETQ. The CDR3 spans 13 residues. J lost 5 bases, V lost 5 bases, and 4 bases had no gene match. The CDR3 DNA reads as TGCGCCAGCAGTAAGGGACAGGGCGAGACCCAGTACTTC. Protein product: CASSKGQGETQYF.